Below are 25 T cell receptor beta chains sequenced from a single sample in a study of T cells in Graves' hyperthyroidism and ophthalmopathy. Template material for amplifying TCR beta CDR3 regions consisted of RNA transcripts. First-round RT-PCR targeting the TCR CDR3 was performed with the HTBI primer set. Using its own MiXCR run on the multiplex PCR reads, TCRdb lists one record per CDR3 protein. Among 350,000 or so distinct CDR3 sequences listed, 15% to 20% were seen once. Sequences were obtained from blood. All receptors come from a woman in her thirties or forties with Graves' ophthalmopathy.

This clonotype was recorded many times. V and J are TRBV29-1 and TRBJ1-2, with D maybe TRBD1 (6 bases). CDR1 SQVTM and CDR2 ANQGSEA come from the germline V gene. The V and J ends lost 4 bases and 0 bases respectively, with 12 bases between them. The CDR3 length is 14 residues. CDR3: CSVGQVTSNYGYTF. The CDR3 nucleotides read TGCAGCGTTGGACAGGTAACCTCTAACTATGGCTACACCTTC.

This clonotype was recorded a few times. The rearrangement joins TRBV27 to TRBJ1-6; TRBD1 aligns across 10 bases. Unmatched junction bases numbered 16, after V lost 10 bases and J lost 10 bases. Germline CDR1 MNHEY, CDR2 SMNVEV (reference sequence). This CDR3 comprises 16 residues. The CDR3 DNA sequence: TGTGCCATCAGAGTCGCCGGGACAGGGGTGATCTCACCCCTCCACTTT. Residues: CAIRVAGTGVISPLHF.

This clonotype was observed at least ten times. V is TRBV2 and J is TRBJ2-7, with 8 bases matching TRBD2. Germline assignment: CDR1 SNHLY and CDR2 FYNNEI. Trimming took 8 bases from V and 2 from J; bases not matched to a gene: 8. This CDR3 contains 14 residues. DNA of the CDR3: TGTGCCAGCGGCCTAGCGGGTAATACCTACGAGCAGTACTTC. Its protein is CASGLAGNTYEQYF.

This clonotype was observed at least ten times. This sequence joins TRBV12-3 or TRBV12-4 and TRBJ2-7, with D maybe TRBD1 (5 bases). The CDR3 runs 14 residues. The ends were cut back, 0 bases at V and 6 bases at J, with 12 bases in the middle. This chain's CDR3 is CASSLALGVLEQYF. The CDR3 DNA sequence: TGTGCCAGCAGTTTAGCGCTAGGGGTTCTCGAGCAGTACTTC.

This chain links TRBV12-3 or TRBV12-4 with TRBJ2-5, with 8 bases aligning to TRBD1. This CDR3 has 15 residues. V shed 5 bases, J shed 4 bases, and the junction held 9 bases outside the gene matches. The CDR3 loop is CASSLVQGGGETQYF. The DNA for the CDR3 is TGTGCCAGCAGTCTTGTACAGGGGGGTGGAGAGACCCAGTACTTC.

This clonotype was observed at least ten times. The chain is built from TRBV30 and TRBJ2-7; D is perhaps TRBD1 (6 bases). CDR3 length: 15 residues. V was trimmed by 2 bases and J by 1 base, leaving 15 bases between them. CDR1 is GTSNPN, CDR2 SVGIG, per germline (reference sequence). DNA of the CDR3: TGTGCCTGGAGTCAGGGGCGACAGGAGTCCTACGAGCAGTACTTC. Translated: CAWSQGRQESYEQYF.

This clonotype has only a few counts. This chain uses TRBV27 with TRBJ2-7; no clear D gene. CDR1 MNHEY and CDR2 SMNVEV come from the germline V gene (reference sequence). CDR3 length equals 12 residues. The V end lost 6 bases, the J end lost 3 bases, and 9 bases lay between the germline ends. The CDR3 is CASSSDLYEQYF. In DNA, the CDR3 is TGTGCCAGCAGCTCAGACCTCTACGAGCAGTACTTC.

The chain has TRBV2 and TRBJ2-5; D call uncertain. V was clipped by 9 bases and J by 4 bases, with 15 bases between them. Germline CDR1 and CDR2: SNHLY and FYNNEI. There are 13 residues in the CDR3. The CDR3 region has the DNA TGTGCCAGTTTATGGGATGTCTCAGAGACCCAGTACTTC. Translating it yields CASLWDVSETQYF.

This clonotype was observed many times. The J gene is TRBJ2-7, the V gene TRBV5-1; 11 nucleotides align to TRBD2. With V trimmed by 4 bases and J by 2 bases, 14 bases remained unmatched. Per germline, CDR1 SGHRS and CDR2 YFSETQ. This CDR3 spans 18 amino acids. CDR3 region: CASSPTFTSGGLPYEQYF. CDR3 nucleotide sequence: TGCGCCAGCAGCCCTACATTTACTAGCGGGGGCCTACCCTACGAGCAGTACTTC.

A few counts support this clonotype. This chain connects TRBV4-3 to TRBJ1-1; 8 bases map to TRBD1. The V and J ends lost 0 bases and 6 bases, in that order; junction bases with no gene match: 3. Germline-derived CDR1 and CDR2 are LGHNA and YSLEER. CDR3 length: 14 residues. CDR3 nucleotide sequence: TGCGCCAGCAGCCAAGATACAGGGGGAGCTGAAGCTTTCTTT. Residues: CASSQDTGGAEAFF.

The table lists this clonotype with many counts. A junction boundary mismatches the germline segment, possibly from a read error. V is TRBV12-3 or TRBV12-4 and J is TRBJ1-1; D call uncertain. This CDR3 region has 13 residues. CDR3 loop: CASTLDANTEALF. In nucleotides, the CDR3 is TGTGCCAGCACCTTGGACGCGAACACTGAAGCTCTCTTT.

Ten or more counts support this clonotype. This chain links TRBV19 with TRBJ1-5; D gene ambiguous. Looked up from germline, CDR1 is LNHDA and CDR2 is SQIVND (reference sequence). CDR3 size: 15 residues. Trimming cost V 6 bases and J 3 bases, with 15 bases left between them. The CDR3 region is CASRLQRSHNQPQHF. In DNA, the CDR3 is TGTGCCAGTAGGCTACAAAGGTCACACAATCAGCCCCAGCATTTT.

This clonotype was recorded many times. The chain links TRBV15 to TRBJ2-3, with 7 bases that match TRBD2. V shed 0 bases and J 5 bases; nucleotides not matched to a gene: 5. Per the germline V gene, CDR1 is LNHNV and CDR2 is YYDKDF (reference sequence). The CDR3 length is 15 residues. As DNA, the CDR3 is TGTGCCACCAGCAGAGACCGGGAGGCGGTAGATACGCAGTATTTT. This translates into CATSRDREAVDTQYF.

The table lists this clonotype with a few counts. This chain links TRBV12-3 or TRBV12-4 with TRBJ1-5; a possible D gene is TRBD1 (6 bases). The CDR3 totals 16 residues. With 3 bases removed from V and 2 bases from J, the gap between germline ends came to 14 bases. CDR3 in amino acids: CASSFKGGLRNQPQHF. In DNA, the CDR3 is TGTGCCAGCAGTTTTAAAGGGGGGTTGCGCAATCAGCCCCAGCATTTT.

This clonotype appeared many times. The V and J genes are TRBV7-9 and TRBJ1-1; D ambiguous. V was shortened by 1 base and J by 8 bases, with 8 bases between the two germline ends. The germline V gene has CDR1 SEHNR and CDR2 FQNEAQ (reference sequence). The CDR3 covers 12 residues. The chain's CDR3 is CASSLDQEEAFF. CDR3 DNA: TGTGCCAGCAGCTTAGATCAGGAAGAAGCTTTCTTT.

This clonotype showed up many times. V is TRBV4-1 and J is TRBJ1-3; D call uncertain. Per germline, CDR1 MGHRA and CDR2 YSYEKL. The CDR3 sequence is 18 residues long. V lost 1 base and J 0 bases, leaving 16 bases between the germline ends. CDR3 DNA sequence: TGCGCCAGCAGCCAAGTCGATCTCGGACTTCGCTCTGGAAACACCATATATTTT. It codes for CASSQVDLGLRSGNTIYF.

This clonotype was found many times. The gene calls are TRBV11-3 and TRBJ2-7; D is possibly TRBD1 or TRBD2 (5 bases each). V dropped 5 bases and J dropped 7 bases, with 12 bases sitting between them. This CDR3 contains 12 residues. From germline, CDR1 is SGHNT and CDR2 YENEEA. CDR3 sequence (DNA): TGTGCCAGCAGCCGGGACCTCGGGGAGCAGTACTTC. Translating it yields CASSRDLGEQYF.

In its sample, this clonotype was seen many times. This chain uses TRBV30 with TRBJ2-7; TRBD2 aligns across 10 bases. Germline V gives CDR1 GTSNPN, CDR2 SVGIG (reference sequence). CDR3 length: 13 amino acids. V dropped 5 bases and J dropped 4; count of bases not matched to a gene: 5. CDR3: CAWGRTSGYEQYF. The CDR3 bases are TGTGCCTGGGGTCGGACTAGCGGTTACGAGCAGTACTTC.

The V and J genes are TRBV12-3 or TRBV12-4 and TRBJ2-2; unclear D gene. The CDR3 runs 15 residues. Deletions cut 6 bases from V and 3 bases from J, with 14 bases between. CDR3 in DNA: TGTGCCAGCAGAGACGGTTCCTATGACACCGGGGAGCTGTTTTTT. Translating it yields CASRDGSYDTGELFF.

V is TRBV28 and J is TRBJ1-5; D is possibly TRBD1 (6 bases). This CDR3 has 14 amino acids. CDR1 MDHEN and CDR2 SYDVKM come from the germline V gene. The V and J ends lost 1 base and 6 bases respectively, with 10 bases between them. The CDR3 DNA follows: TGTGCCAGCAGTTTATTACAGGGTAGTCAGCCCCAGCATTTT. Its translation: CASSLLQGSQPQHF.

V is TRBV6-1 and J is TRBJ2-5, with a tentative D call TRBD2 (5 bases). Trimming took 0 bases from V and 9 from J, leaving 17 bases between them. The CDR3 runs to 15 residues. Germline CDR1 MNHNS, CDR2 SASEGT. For the CDR3, the DNA is TGTGCCAGCAGTGAAGCGACCGGGATCACGAACGCCCAGTACTTC. Encoded protein: CASSEATGITNAQYF.

This clonotype was recorded at least ten times. The chain links TRBV19 to TRBJ1-1; D gene uncertain. Germline V CDR1 and CDR2: LNHDA, SQIVND (reference sequence). This CDR3 comprises 15 residues. Trimming left V 4 bases short and J 3 bases short, with 15 bases between. The DNA of the CDR3 is TGTGCCAGTAGTAGTCGACCGGGCCCCGACACTGAAGCTTTCTTT. This codes for CASSSRPGPDTEAFF. Full variable domain (missing parts from reference TRBV19 and TRBJ1-1): DGGITQSPKYLFRKEGQNVTLSCEQNLNHDAMYWYRQDPGQGLRLIYYSQIVNDFQKGDIAEGYSVSREKKESFPLTVTSAQKNPTAFYLCASSSRPGPDTEAFFGQGTRLTVV.

This clonotype was seen many times. The chain links TRBV6-1 to TRBJ2-4, with a possible D match to TRBD1 (5 bases). Looked up from germline, CDR1 is MNHNS and CDR2 is SASEGT. This CDR3 region has 13 residues. Between the trimmed V and J ends, which lost 9 bases and 3 bases, there was a span of 12 bases. In nucleotides, the CDR3 is TGTGCCAGAGACAGAACCAACAAAAACATTCAGTACTTC. Translation: CARDRTNKNIQYF.

The sample holds many counts of this clonotype. This chain uses TRBV19 with TRBJ1-5; D is unclear. The CDR3 covers 13 residues. V gave up 8 bases and J gave up 5 bases, with 13 bases separating them. Germline loops: CDR1 LNHDA, CDR2 SQIVND (reference sequence). The CDR3, as DNA: TGTGCCAGTGGGGTGGAGGGTCATCAGCCCCAGCATTTT. This sequence encodes CASGVEGHQPQHF.

This clonotype has a handful of counts. This CDR3 reads CASSLARTGKNIQYF. In DNA form, the CDR3 reads TGTGCCAGCAGTTTAGCCCGGACAGGGAAAAACATTCAGTACTTC. The chain is built from TRBV12-3 or TRBV12-4 and TRBJ2-4; TRBD1 agrees at 8 bases. V was clipped by 0 bases and J by 4 bases; unmatched bases: 2. CDR3 size: 15 residues.